This T cell receptor beta chain is drawn from a study of cytomegalovirus exposure and HLA in healthy donors (TCRdb year 2017). For the wider study: According to an earlier analysis of a few hundred of the donors, roughly 180 million T cells yielded over 90 million unique TCR beta sequences and roughly 280 Gb of sequence data. In the later analysis, no new phenotypic data were used to find candidate immune exposures; instead, reliance was placed on TCR beta sequences and their occurrence across donors. The study aimed to test whether signatures of past pathogen exposure could be identified by cataloging public T cell receptors. Donor age, sex, ethnicity and CMV serostatus were compiled alongside the repertoire data. The genetic ancestry cluster associated with self-reported Caucasian donors included 65% to 90% of the 398 genotyped donors. High-throughput TCR immunosequencing, statistical association of individual TCRs with disease status, and machine learning were combined to predict cytomegalovirus infection status. Typing coverage differed by locus: A, B, C, DRB1 and DQB1 were typed in about 620-630 donors, DQA1 in around 500, DPA1 in 600 to 610, and DPB1 in just under 490. Roughly 5 DR-DQ haplotypes were handled as single units for association and clustering, since linkage in the cohort was strong. Both class I and class II loci were covered by HLA typing, at four-digit resolution. An early release that covered around 590 HLA-typed donors contained about 300 gigabases of sequencing data and tens of millions of unique TCR sequences. Every repertoire in the discovery cohort had been generated on one and the same sequencing platform. A later genetic analysis used genome-wide SNP genotypes for about 55% of the 666 donors, treating that subset as a discovery cohort. Besides the first cohort of more than 650 subjects, a separate validation cohort made up of some 110 different subjects was used. Using immunosequencing, the study profiled T cell repertoires from 500 to 800 subjects and related those repertoires to cytomegalovirus serostatus. A later analysis re-examined previously published TCR beta repertoires from over 500 donors and added high-resolution HLA genotyping to investigate patterns of TCR occurrence. In an earlier analysis of 550 to 700 of the donors, high-throughput TCR beta sequencing was used to judge whether each TCR beta V gene segment behaved as functional or pseudogenic. Among about 410 genotyped donors of the cohort, an average of around 220,000 unique TCR beta nucleotide sequences was sequenced per donor, of which 15% to 20% were non-productive.

The cohort consisted of 666 healthy bone marrow donors. Cohort members were all nominally healthy when sampled, although unrecorded immune exposures were likely present. The donor was CMV seropositive and belonged to the group of 250 to 300 seropositive cohort members. Each donor provided a peripheral blood sample, and peripheral blood mononuclear cells were used for TCR beta sequencing. The Qiagen DNeasy Blood Extraction Kit was used to extract genomic DNA from the blood cell samples. The research as a whole found: A later genetic analysis reported fewer N-insertions in productive TCRs among donors in an Asian-associated ancestry cluster than the roughly 670-donor mean. A later analysis associated about 17,000 TCR beta sequences with specific HLA alleles at a false discovery rate of 0.05. Only TCR beta chains were sequenced in this cohort, and the absence of alpha or paired-chain data limited detectable features. When HLA alleles, especially DR and DQ, strongly co-occurred, attributing TCR associations to individual alleles was difficult. A further reported finding was that TCR beta sequences accurately predicted the HLA-A and HLA-B alleles for most subjects in the first cohort. A few of the identified cytomegalovirus-associated TCR beta chains were confirmed in vitro to be specific for cytomegalovirus antigens. In a later analysis, HLA-associated TCR beta chains were found to be more clonally expanded and to have lower generation probabilities than equally common non-associated chains. The authors suggested that the approach could potentially be extended to other disease states and immunological phenotypes. Some IMGT-functional V segments, including TRBV6-2 and TRBV6-3, could not be distinguished by the 87-base-pair reads and were therefore excluded. Immune exposure information for the cohort was limited to CMV serostatus. In an earlier analysis of 587 of the donors, most TCR beta V segments were observed in productive rearrangements about 87% or about 30% of the time, broadly matching IMGT annotations. A later analysis found that most CMV-associated TCR beta chains appeared HLA-restricted, with HLA associations seemingly driven largely by CMV exposure. Because counts were too low, fewer than 20 rarely observed V segments, including chromosome 9 orphons, were excluded from the earlier analysis of several hundred of the donors. Correlated functional status among segregating V segments might reflect linkage disequilibrium, but an unknown experimental factor could not be ruled out. Presence/absence analyses assumed roughly uniform sequencing depth across donors, an assumption that may not hold. According to a later analysis, TCR association rates differed among HLA loci, with DRB1 alleles showing the most associated TCRs and HLA-C alleles showing the fewest. Because HLA typing was missing for some donors at each locus, association tests included only the typed subset. The study gave a list of around 170 TCR beta chains associated with cytomegalovirus. The classifier was reported to diagnose cytomegalovirus status with high specificity and sensitivity in both the original cohort and the validation cohort. Most TCR sequences were observed very rarely across donors, whereas some public TCRs were present in many individuals. A cluster of highly shared sequence variants was judged likely to represent a technical artifact of the sequencing pipeline. Several of the top co-occurrence clusters appeared to be linked to parvovirus B19, influenza, CMV and Epstein-Barr virus, according to a later analysis. A later genetic analysis associated a missense DCLRE1C variant with V-gene and J-gene trimming of TCR beta chains, and an independent cohort replicated the association.

Trimming at the junction amounts to 1 base on V and 9 bases on J, and the germline ends lie 23 bases apart. For CDR1 and CDR2, the germline V gene lists SGHRS and YFSETQ. The CDR3 contains 18 residues, cysteine and phenylalanine counted. The read is trimmed to its CDR3 DNA, 54 bases read in frame from base 1. A word on this clone: The clone's antigen remains unknown. The input lacks base qualities; no much larger clone sits a single base away.

Library creation used the immunoSEQ multiplex PCR assay. For the multiplex PCR, a mixture combining 60 forward primers for TCR Vbeta segments and 13 reverse primers for TCR Jbeta segments was used. The CDR3 region of rearranged TCR beta genes was amplified from genomic DNA by a multiplex PCR assay. Amplified TCR beta libraries were sequenced as 87-base-pair reads on the Illumina HiSeq System. Under the source paper's analysis protocol: Across the roughly 700 repertoires, a later analysis counted tens of millions of unique TCR beta chains, approximately 12 million of which were shared by at least two donors. Raw reads were error-corrected and collapsed into unique sequences with a nearest-neighbor algorithm that merged closely related sequences to remove PCR and sequencing errors. To assign V, D and J gene segments, CDR3 sequences were aligned to IMGT reference sequences. For a sequence to be retained, at least a six-nucleotide match to both a V gene segment and a J gene segment was required. Rearrangements were classified as productive when the CDR3 lacked stop codons and remained in frame with V and J, and all other rearrangements were classified as non-productive. CDR3 was defined by IMGT convention, running from the second conserved V-encoded cysteine to the conserved J-encoded phenylalanine. In an earlier analysis of around 600 of the donors, sequences lacking an unambiguous match to a single V gene segment were excluded. An earlier analysis of fewer than 750 of the donors classified V segments as functional when productive rearrangements were above 56.7% and as segregating when the standard deviation between donors was above 5%. A statistical classification framework was built to diagnose cytomegalovirus status from the catalog of TCR beta chain sequences. In a later analysis, V and J genes were assigned by comparing TCR nucleotide sequences against IMGT/GENE-DB human TR gene sequences. The TCRdist pipeline was used in a later analysis to assign CDR3 sequences and most-parsimonious VDJ recombination scenarios. In a later analysis, every TCR beta chain was defined by the combination of its CDR3 amino acid sequence and its V-gene family, and reads without a unique V-gene family were dropped. In a later analysis, fewer than 650 highly shared, low-generation-probability nucleotide sequences were removed to address suspected cross-contamination and a sequencing artifact. In a later analysis, a clonal expansion index was calculated for each public chain from normalized within-repertoire ranks of inferred template counts. A later analysis computed generation probabilities with a VDJ recombination model fitted to out-of-frame rearrangements, and checked the results against IGoR. A later analysis scored TCR-TCR, TCR-HLA and TCR-CMV co-occurrence with hypergeometric tests, applying a repertoire-size bias correction to TCR pairs. A later analysis estimated false discovery rates by permuting HLA or CMV assignments 20 times. In a later analysis, co-occurring TCRs were grouped with DBSCAN, and TCRdist sequence similarity was added when clustering was performed within HLA-allele-positive subsets. Co-occurrence clustering excluded repertoires with fewer than 30,000 or more than 120,000 public chains, plus five with anomalous nucleotide sharing. In TCRdb, the immuneACCESS table is reduced to in-frame sequences with V and J assigned. These tables do not hold every clone; where another copy was compared, an unresolved V gene accounts for under half, and the others remain unexplained. V and J calls and clone size follow that table, whereas D and trimming were derived from the DNA. This sample lists 90,000 to 120,000 clones; about 74% were detected once. The ten largest clones add up to around 13% of the sample.

Sequences were obtained from PBMCs. The chain is encoded by TRBV5-1 joined to TRBJ1-6; a tentative D match to TRBD1 spans 6 bases. The origin of this receptor is a woman aged 40 to 55 in good health and CMV-seropositive. The DNA sequence reads TGCGCCAGCAGCTTGCGGGGAATTCAAGCGGGGGCAAGTTCACCCCTCCACTTT. Its translation reads: CASSLRGIQAGASSPLHF.